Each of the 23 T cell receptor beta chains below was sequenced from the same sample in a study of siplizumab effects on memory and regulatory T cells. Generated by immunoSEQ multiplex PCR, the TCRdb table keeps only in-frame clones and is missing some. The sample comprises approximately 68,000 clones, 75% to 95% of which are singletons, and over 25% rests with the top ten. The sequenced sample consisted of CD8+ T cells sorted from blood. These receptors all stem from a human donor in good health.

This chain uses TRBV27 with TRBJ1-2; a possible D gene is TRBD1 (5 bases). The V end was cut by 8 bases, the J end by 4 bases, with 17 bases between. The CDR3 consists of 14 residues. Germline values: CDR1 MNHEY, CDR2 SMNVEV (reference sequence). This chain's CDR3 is CASRDSGPIYGYTF. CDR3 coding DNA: TGTGCCAGCCGAGACTCGGGACCGATCTATGGCTACACCTTC.

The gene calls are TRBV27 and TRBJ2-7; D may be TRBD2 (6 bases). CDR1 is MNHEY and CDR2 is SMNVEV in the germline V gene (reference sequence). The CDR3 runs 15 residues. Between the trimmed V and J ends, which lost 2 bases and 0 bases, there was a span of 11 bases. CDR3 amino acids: CASSLGGDSSYEQYF. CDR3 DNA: TGTGCCAGCAGTTTAGGAGGGGATAGCTCCTACGAGCAGTACTTC.

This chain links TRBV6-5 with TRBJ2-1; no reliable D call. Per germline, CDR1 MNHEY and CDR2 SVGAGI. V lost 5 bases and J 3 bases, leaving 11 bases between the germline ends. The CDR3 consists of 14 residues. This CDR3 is CASSPQVLYNEQFF. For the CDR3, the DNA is TGTGCCAGCAGTCCCCAGGTCCTCTACAATGAGCAGTTCTTC.

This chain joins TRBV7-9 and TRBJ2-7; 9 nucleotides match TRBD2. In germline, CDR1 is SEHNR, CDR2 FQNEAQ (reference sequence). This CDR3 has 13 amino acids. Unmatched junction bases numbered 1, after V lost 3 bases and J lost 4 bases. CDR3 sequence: CASSFGLAYEQYF. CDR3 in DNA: TGTGCCAGCAGCTTCGGACTAGCGTACGAGCAGTACTTC.

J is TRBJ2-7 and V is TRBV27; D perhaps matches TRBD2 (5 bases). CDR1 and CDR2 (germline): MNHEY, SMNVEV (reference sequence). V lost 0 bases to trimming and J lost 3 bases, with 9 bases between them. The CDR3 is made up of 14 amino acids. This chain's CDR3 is CASSLSADYYEQYF. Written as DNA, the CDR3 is TGTGCCAGCAGTTTATCAGCAGACTACTACGAGCAGTACTTC.

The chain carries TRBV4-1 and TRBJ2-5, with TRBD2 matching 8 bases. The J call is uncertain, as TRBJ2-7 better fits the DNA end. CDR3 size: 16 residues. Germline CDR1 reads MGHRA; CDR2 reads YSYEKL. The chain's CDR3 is CASSPRPLADYYEQYF. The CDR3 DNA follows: TGCGCCAGCAGTCCCCGTCCACTAGCGGATTACTACGAGCAGTACTTC.

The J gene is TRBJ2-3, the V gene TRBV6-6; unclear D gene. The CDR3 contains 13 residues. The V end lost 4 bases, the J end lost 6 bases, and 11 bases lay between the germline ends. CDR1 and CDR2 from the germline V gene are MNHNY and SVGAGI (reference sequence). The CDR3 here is CASSSVGSDTQYF. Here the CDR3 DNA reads TGTGCCAGCAGTTCTGTTGGGTCCGATACGCAGTATTTT.

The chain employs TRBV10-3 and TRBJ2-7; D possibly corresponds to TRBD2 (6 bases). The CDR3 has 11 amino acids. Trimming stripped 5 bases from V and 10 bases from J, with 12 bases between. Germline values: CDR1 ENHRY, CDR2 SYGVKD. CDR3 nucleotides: TGTGCCATCAGTCCGGGACTCTTACAGTACTTC. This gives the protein CAISPGLLQYF.

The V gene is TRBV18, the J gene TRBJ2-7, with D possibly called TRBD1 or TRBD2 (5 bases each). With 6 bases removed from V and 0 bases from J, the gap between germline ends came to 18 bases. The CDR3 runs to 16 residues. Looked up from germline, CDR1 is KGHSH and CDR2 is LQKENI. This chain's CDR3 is CASSPREQASSYEQYF. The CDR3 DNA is TGTGCCAGCTCCCCCCGGGAACAGGCGAGCTCCTACGAGCAGTACTTC. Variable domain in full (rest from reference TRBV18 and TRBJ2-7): NAGVMQNPRHLVRRRGQEARLRCSPMKGHSHVYWYRQLPEEGLKFMVYLQKENIIDESGMPKERFSAEFPKEGPSILRIQQVVRGDSAAYFCASSPREQASSYEQYFGPGTRLTVT.

CDR3 amino acids: CASRDTRDEQFF. The CDR3, as DNA: TGTGCCAGCAGGGACACTAGGGATGAGCAGTTCTTC. The chain recombines TRBV6-1 with TRBJ2-1; tentatively, D is TRBD1 or TRBD2 (5 bases each). Per the germline V gene, CDR1 is MNHNS and CDR2 is SASEGT. Deletions cut 6 bases from V and 8 bases from J, with 11 bases between. The CDR3 is 12 amino acids.

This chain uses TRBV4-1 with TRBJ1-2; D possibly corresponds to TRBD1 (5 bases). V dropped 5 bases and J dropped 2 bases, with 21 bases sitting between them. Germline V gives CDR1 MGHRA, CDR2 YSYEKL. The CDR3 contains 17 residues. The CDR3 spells CASSAGQVYSGNYGYTF. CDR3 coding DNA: TGCGCCAGCAGCGCGGGGCAGGTGTACTCGGGGAACTATGGCTACACCTTC.

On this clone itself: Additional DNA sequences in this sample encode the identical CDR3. CDR3 in amino acids: CASSEGLASTDTQYF. For the CDR3, the DNA is TGTGCCAGCAGTGAAGGACTAGCGTCCACAGATACGCAGTATTTT. This sequence joins TRBV6-1 and TRBJ2-3; 8 bases fit TRBD2. Germline V gives CDR1 MNHNS, CDR2 SASEGT. Unmatched junction bases numbered 2, after V lost 1 base and J lost 2 bases. This CDR3 is built from 15 residues.

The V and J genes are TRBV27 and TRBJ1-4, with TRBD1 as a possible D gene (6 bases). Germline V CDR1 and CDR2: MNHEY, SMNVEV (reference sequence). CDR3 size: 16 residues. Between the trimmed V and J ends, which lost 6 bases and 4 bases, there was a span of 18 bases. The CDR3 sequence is CASSLRDTRFNEKLFF. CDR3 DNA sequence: TGTGCCAGCAGCCTCCGGGACACCCGATTTAATGAAAAACTGTTTTTT.

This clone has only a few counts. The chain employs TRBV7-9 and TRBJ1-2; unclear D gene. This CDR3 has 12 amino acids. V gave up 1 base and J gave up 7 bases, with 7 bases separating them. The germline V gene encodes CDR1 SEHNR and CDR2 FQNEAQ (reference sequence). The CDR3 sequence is CASSLDTAGYTF. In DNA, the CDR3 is TGTGCCAGCAGCTTAGACACGGCTGGCTACACCTTC.

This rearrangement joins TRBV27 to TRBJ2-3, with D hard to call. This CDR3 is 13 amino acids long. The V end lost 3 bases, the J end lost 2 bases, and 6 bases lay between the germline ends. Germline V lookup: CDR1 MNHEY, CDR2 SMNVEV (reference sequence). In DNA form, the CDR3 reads TGTGCCAGCAGTTTTTCCGTCACAGATACGCAGTATTTT. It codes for CASSFSVTDTQYF.

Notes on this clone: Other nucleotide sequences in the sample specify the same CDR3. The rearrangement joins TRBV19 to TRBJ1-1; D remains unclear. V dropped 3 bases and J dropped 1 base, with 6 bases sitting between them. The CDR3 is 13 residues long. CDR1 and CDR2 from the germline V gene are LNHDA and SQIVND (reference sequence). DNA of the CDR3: TGTGCCAGTAGTATTAGTGAGAACACTGAAGCTTTCTTT. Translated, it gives CASSISENTEAFF.

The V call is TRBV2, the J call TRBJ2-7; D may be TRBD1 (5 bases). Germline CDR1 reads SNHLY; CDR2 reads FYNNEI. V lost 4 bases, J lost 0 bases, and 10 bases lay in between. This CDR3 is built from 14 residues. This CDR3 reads CASSGQSFSYEQYF. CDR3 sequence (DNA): TGTGCCAGCAGTGGACAGAGCTTCTCCTACGAGCAGTACTTC.

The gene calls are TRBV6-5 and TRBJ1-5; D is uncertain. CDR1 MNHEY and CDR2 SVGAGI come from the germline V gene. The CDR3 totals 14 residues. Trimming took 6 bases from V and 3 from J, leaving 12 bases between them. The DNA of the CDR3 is TGTGCCAGCAGGAGCGGACGGGACAATCAGCCCCAGCATTTT. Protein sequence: CASRSGRDNQPQHF.

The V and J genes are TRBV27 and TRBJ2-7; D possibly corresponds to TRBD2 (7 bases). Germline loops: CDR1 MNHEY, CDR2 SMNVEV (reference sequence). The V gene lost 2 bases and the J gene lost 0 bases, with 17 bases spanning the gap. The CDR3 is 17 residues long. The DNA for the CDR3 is TGTGCCAGCAGTTTAGGTTGGGGGGGCCCCAGCTCCTACGAGCAGTACTTC. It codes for CASSLGWGGPSSYEQYF.

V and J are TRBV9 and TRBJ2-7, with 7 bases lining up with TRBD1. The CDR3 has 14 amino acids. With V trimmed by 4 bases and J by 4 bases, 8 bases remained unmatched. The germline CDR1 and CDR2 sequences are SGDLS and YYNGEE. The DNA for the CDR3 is TGTGCCAGCAGCCTCGGGACAGAGTGGTACGAGCAGTACTTC. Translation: CASSLGTEWYEQYF.

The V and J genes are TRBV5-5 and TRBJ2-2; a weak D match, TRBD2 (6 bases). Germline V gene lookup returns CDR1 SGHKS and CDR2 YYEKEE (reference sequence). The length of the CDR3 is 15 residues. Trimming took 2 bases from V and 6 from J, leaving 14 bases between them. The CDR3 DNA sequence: TGTGCCAGCAGCTTAACGGGGGACGGGGCCGGGGAGCTGTTTTTT. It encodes CASSLTGDGAGELFF.

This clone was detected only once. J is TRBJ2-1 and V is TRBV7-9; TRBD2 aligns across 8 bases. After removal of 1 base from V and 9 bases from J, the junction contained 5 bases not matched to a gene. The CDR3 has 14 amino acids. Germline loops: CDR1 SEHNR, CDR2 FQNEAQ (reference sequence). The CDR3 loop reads CASSLVTSEGEQFF. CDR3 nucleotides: TGTGCCAGCAGCTTAGTGACTAGCGAAGGTGAGCAGTTCTTC. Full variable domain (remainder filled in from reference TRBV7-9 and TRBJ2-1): DTGVSQNPRHKITKRGQNVTFRCDPISEHNRLYWYRQTLGQGPEFLTYFQNEAQLEKSRLLSDRFSAERPKGSFSTLEIQRTEQGDSAMYLCASSLVTSEGEQFFGPGTRLTVL.

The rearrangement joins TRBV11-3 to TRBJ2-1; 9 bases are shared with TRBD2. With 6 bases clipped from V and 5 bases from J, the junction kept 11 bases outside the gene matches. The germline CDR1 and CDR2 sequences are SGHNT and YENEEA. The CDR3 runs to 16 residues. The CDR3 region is CASSLAGGAPNNEQFF. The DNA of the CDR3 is TGTGCCAGCAGTTTGGCGGGGGGGGCCCCCAACAATGAGCAGTTCTTC.